One sample yielded the 10 T cell receptor beta chains listed below, sequenced in a study of CD8 T cells in Susac syndrome. Random hexamers were used to reverse transcribe 0.5 to 1 ug of RNA. TCRdb used MiXCR to reprocess the immunoSEQ multiplex PCR reads, holding one entry per CDR3 protein. The data hold around 130,000 distinct CDR3 sequences, with nearly 95% observed a single time. Material: CD4+ T cells from PBMCs. Every receptor here comes from a human donor in good health.

The genes are TRBV29-1 and TRBJ2-4; the D gene is possibly TRBD1 (5 bases). The V gene lost 7 bases and the J gene lost 6 bases, with 10 bases spanning the gap. CDR3 length: 11 residues. Germline V gene data show CDR1 as SQVTM and CDR2 as ANQGSEA. The CDR3, as DNA: TGCAGCGCCGAAAGGGGAAACATTCAGTACTTC. It is translated as CSAERGNIQYF.

For the CDR3, the DNA is TGTGCCATCAGGGGCGGGACAGGGCTCTACGAGCAGTACTTC. This sequence encodes CAIRGGTGLYEQYF. The chain is built from TRBV10-3 and TRBJ2-7, with 9 bases that match TRBD1. The CDR3 covers 14 residues. V shed 6 bases and J 3 bases; nucleotides not matched to a gene: 6. Germline CDR1 and CDR2: ENHRY and SYGVKD.

V gene TRBV3-1 combines with J gene TRBJ2-5; D is unclear. CDR1 is LGHDT, CDR2 YNNKEL, per germline (reference sequence). V lost 0 bases and J lost 5, with 13 bases in between. CDR3 length: 15 amino acids. CDR3 loop: CASSQDLKGIETQYF. The DNA for the CDR3 is TGTGCCAGCAGCCAAGATCTGAAAGGGATCGAGACCCAGTACTTC.

This rearrangement joins TRBV5-1 to TRBJ2-1; possibly TRBD1 or TRBD2 for D (5 bases each). Germline CDR1 is SGHRS and CDR2 is YFSETQ. The CDR3 covers 14 residues. Trimming cost V 1 base and J 8 bases, with 13 bases left between them. CDR3 nucleotides: TGCGCCAGCAGCTTGAGGGCAGGGCGGGATGAGCAGTTCTTC. Protein sequence: CASSLRAGRDEQFF.

The rearrangement links TRBV6-6 to TRBJ1-1; perhaps TRBD1 as D (6 bases). The CDR3 has 14 residues. Per the germline V gene, CDR1 is MNHNY and CDR2 is SVGAGI (reference sequence). The V gene lost 7 bases and the J gene lost 3 bases, with 15 bases spanning the gap. The CDR3 loop is CASKNRVRDTEAFF. In DNA, the CDR3 is TGTGCCAGCAAAAACAGGGTGAGGGACACTGAAGCTTTCTTT.

V gene TRBV19 combines with J gene TRBJ2-4, with D hard to call. This CDR3 has 12 amino acids. CDR1 and CDR2 from the germline V gene are LNHDA and SQIVND (reference sequence). V was cut by 7 bases and J by 6 bases, with 10 bases left in between. The CDR3 nucleotides are TGTGCCAGTATGACGTCGGCAAACATTCAGTACTTC. Its translation: CASMTSANIQYF.

The chain employs TRBV2 and TRBJ1-3; D remains unclear. With 2 bases removed from V and 1 base from J, the gap between germline ends came to 9 bases. The CDR3 consists of 15 residues. Germline loops: CDR1 SNHLY, CDR2 FYNNEI. This chain's CDR3 is CASSESGRSGNTIYF. The CDR3 nucleotides are TGTGCCAGCAGTGAAAGTGGAAGATCTGGAAACACCATATATTTT. Filled out from reference TRBV2 and TRBJ1-3, the complete variable domain reads EPEVTQTPSHQVTQMGQEVILRCVPISNHLYFYWYRQILGQKVEFLVSFYNNEISEKSEIFDDQFSVERPDGSNFTLKIRSTKLEDSAMYFCASSESGRSGNTIYFGEGSWLTVV.

This clonotype was seen just once. The chain joins TRBV3-1 to TRBJ2-4; 8 bases are shared with TRBD1. Germline trimming cut 4 bases from V and 10 bases from J; bases unmatched to any gene: 12. Germline V gene lookup returns CDR1 LGHDT and CDR2 YNNKEL (reference sequence). The CDR3 extends over 15 amino acids. The CDR3 DNA is TGTGCCAGCAGCCGTGCTCTTCGGGACAGGAAAATTCAGTACTTC. As protein: CASSRALRDRKIQYF.

The chain employs TRBV3-1 and TRBJ1-5, with a possible D match to TRBD1 (6 bases). V was trimmed by 5 bases and J by 3 bases, leaving 11 bases between them. Per the germline V gene, CDR1 is LGHDT and CDR2 is YNNKEL (reference sequence). This CDR3 has 14 residues. The CDR3 coding sequence is TGTGCCAGCAGCTATGGACAGCTCAATCAGCCCCAGCATTTT. Its protein is CASSYGQLNQPQHF. The full variable domain, in which reference TRBV3-1 and TRBJ1-5 provide the parts outside the CDR3, is DTAVSQTPKYLVTQMGNDKSIKCEQNLGHDTMYWYKQDSKKFLKIMFSYNNKELIINETVPNRFSPKSPDKAHLNLHINSLELGDSAVYFCASSYGQLNQPQHFGDGTRLSIL.

The V gene is TRBV6-1, the J gene TRBJ2-5; maybe TRBD1 (8 bases). This CDR3 spans 15 amino acids. Trimming pared 6 bases from V and 5 bases from J, leaving 19 bases between. CDR1 MNHNS and CDR2 SASEGT come from the germline V gene. The CDR3 here is CASRRGGTGLETQYF. The CDR3 nucleotides read TGTGCCAGCAGGCGGGGAGGGACAGGCCTGGAGACCCAGTACTTC.